One and the same sample provided the 27 T cell receptor beta chains below, sequenced in a study of early T cells in non-severe SARS-CoV-2 infection. TCRdb passed the 5' RACE reads through MiXCR, listing each CDR3 protein once. The data contain about 48,000 distinct CDR3 sequences, approximately 5.7% of them singletons. The source material was whole blood, sampled at baseline. Receptors originate from an adult who was a healthcare worker with PCR-confirmed SARS-CoV-2 infection or an uninfected control (not recorded which).

This rearrangement joins TRBV20-1 to TRBJ2-7; D may match TRBD1 or TRBD2 (6 bases each). Trimming removed 0 bases at V and 4 bases at J, with 19 bases between. Germline CDR1 is DFQATT and CDR2 is SNEGSKA (reference sequence). The CDR3 consists of 16 residues. This CDR3 is CSARDPLYREEYEQYF. CDR3 nucleotide sequence: TGCAGTGCTAGAGATCCCCTGTACAGGGAGGAGTACGAGCAGTACTTC.

This clonotype was recorded a few times. This chain connects TRBV4-1 to TRBJ1-4; D remains unclear. The V end was cut by 1 base, the J end by 0 bases, with 6 bases between. CDR3 size: 15 residues. Looked up from germline, CDR1 is MGHRA and CDR2 is YSYEKL. The CDR3 loop reads CASSQGRSTNEKLFF. CDR3 in DNA: TGCGCCAGCAGCCAAGGCAGGTCAACTAATGAAAAACTGTTTTTT.

This clonotype came up many times. The chain uses TRBV6-4 and TRBJ2-1; a weak D match, TRBD1 (6 bases). The CDR3 has 13 amino acids. V lost 6 bases and J lost 8, with 14 bases in between. CDR1 and CDR2 (germline): MRHNA, SNTAGT. The CDR3 loop is CASRAGSGDEQFF. The CDR3, as DNA: TGTGCCAGCAGGGCAGGTTCAGGGGATGAGCAGTTCTTC.

This clonotype has a count of ten or more. CDR3 coding DNA: TGTGCCAGCAGTTACCGGTCAAGGACCTCTGGAAACACCATATATTTT. This translates into CASSYRSRTSGNTIYF. V is TRBV6-5 and J is TRBJ1-3; unclear D gene. The CDR3 totals 16 residues. V was shortened by 2 bases and J by 0 bases, with 11 bases between the two germline ends. In germline, CDR1 is MNHEY, CDR2 SVGAGI.

The V and J genes are TRBV5-1 and TRBJ2-1; D is possibly TRBD1 (5 bases). Germline CDR1 reads SGHRS; CDR2 reads YFSETQ. There are 15 residues in the CDR3. Trimming shortened V by 0 bases and J by 0 bases, and 7 bases separated the two germline ends. CDR3 bases: TGCGCCAGCAGCTTGGTTGGGGCCTCCTACAATGAGCAGTTCTTC. Translation: CASSLVGASYNEQFF.

The chain carries TRBV5-6 and TRBJ2-1, with D hard to call. The CDR3 sequence is 15 residues long. Germline V gene lookup returns CDR1 SGHDT and CDR2 YYEEEE. Between the trimmed V and J ends, which lost 1 base and 2 bases, there was a span of 10 bases. The CDR3 bases are TGTGCCAGCAGCTTGAACCATATGACCTACAATGAGCAGTTCTTC. Translating it yields CASSLNHMTYNEQFF.

This clonotype was recorded at least ten times. V and J are TRBV28 and TRBJ2-7; TRBD2 aligns across 7 bases. The CDR3 is made up of 15 amino acids. The germline CDR1 and CDR2 sequences are MDHEN and SYDVKM. J was trimmed by 2 bases and V by 6 bases; bases with no gene match: 10. CDR3 DNA sequence: TGTGCCAGCAGACTTCGCCCGGGACTAACCTACGAGCAGTACTTC. Its protein product is CASRLRPGLTYEQYF. The full variable domain, its missing parts supplied by reference TRBV28 and TRBJ2-7, is DVKVTQSSRYLVKRTGEKVFLECVQDMDHENMFWYRQDPGLGLRLIYFSYDVKMKEKGDIPEGYSVSREKKERFSLILESASTNQTSMYLCASRLRPGLTYEQYFGPGTRLTVT.

In this sample, this clonotype turned up many times. The chain carries TRBV2 and TRBJ2-1; 13 bases are a match to TRBD2. Per germline, CDR1 SNHLY and CDR2 FYNNEI. With 4 bases clipped from V and 6 bases from J, the junction kept 3 bases outside the gene matches. This CDR3 has 15 residues. The CDR3 region is CASSGGLAGTNEQFF. CDR3 nucleotides: TGTGCCAGCAGTGGGGGACTAGCGGGAACCAATGAGCAGTTCTTC.

This clonotype has just a few counts. The chain uses TRBV24-1 and TRBJ2-3, with TRBD1 identical over 7 bases. The V and J ends lost 3 bases and 6 bases, in that order; junction bases with no gene match: 8. Germline V CDR1 and CDR2: KGHDR, SFDVKD. The CDR3 is made up of 15 amino acids. Here the CDR3 DNA reads TGTGCCACCAGTGATATGACAGGGCATCACGATACGCAGTATTTT. This gives the protein CATSDMTGHHDTQYF.

V gene TRBV18 combines with J gene TRBJ2-5, with 10 bases fitting TRBD2. The V and J ends lost 1 base and 1 base, in that order; junction bases with no gene match: 9. The CDR3 covers 18 residues. Per the germline V gene, CDR1 is KGHSH and CDR2 is LQKENI. The CDR3 nucleotides read TGTGCCAGCTCACCACTTCTAGCGGGAGCCAGCAGCCAAGAGACCCAGTACTTC. Its translation: CASSPLLAGASSQETQYF.

V gene TRBV18 combines with J gene TRBJ1-5, with TRBD1 matching over 9 bases. V shed 6 bases and J 2 bases; nucleotides not matched to a gene: 11. This CDR3 is built from 17 residues. CDR1 KGHSH and CDR2 LQKENI come from the germline V gene. The CDR3 DNA follows: TGTGCCAGCTCGCTTACAGGGGGCGCGGGTGGCAATCAGCCCCAGCATTTT. Translating it yields CASSLTGGAGGNQPQHF. Based on the CDR3 plus reference TRBV18 and TRBJ1-5, the full variable domain is NAGVMQNPRHLVRRRGQEARLRCSPMKGHSHVYWYRQLPEEGLKFMVYLQKENIIDESGMPKERFSAEFPKEGPSILRIQQVVRGDSAAYFCASSLTGGAGGNQPQHFGDGTRLSIL.

This clonotype was observed many times. CDR3 protein: CASSPGRGTGLGNQPQHF. DNA of the CDR3: TGTGCCAGCTCCCCGGGAAGGGGGACAGGGCTCGGCAATCAGCCCCAGCATTTT. This chain connects TRBV12-3 or TRBV12-4 to TRBJ1-5, with 9 positions matching TRBD1. After removal of 8 bases from V and 2 bases from J, the junction contained 16 bases not matched to a gene. The CDR3 extends over 18 amino acids.

The V gene is TRBV5-5, the J gene TRBJ2-1, with a possible D match to TRBD1 (6 bases). Trimming cost V 4 bases and J 12 bases, with 17 bases left between them. In germline, CDR1 is SGHKS, CDR2 YYEKEE (reference sequence). CDR3 size: 13 residues. The CDR3: CASSGTTGPGQFF. CDR3 sequence (DNA): TGTGCCAGCAGCGGGACCACAGGGCCAGGGCAGTTCTTC.

This clonotype was recorded at least ten times. The chain joins TRBV29-1 to TRBJ2-7; D uncertain. Trimming left V 6 bases short and J 4 bases short, with 10 bases between. This CDR3 contains 11 residues. Germline V CDR1 and CDR2: SQVTM, ANQGSEA. The CDR3 loop reads CSVADPYEQYF. The CDR3 region has the DNA TGCAGCGTCGCGGATCCATACGAGCAGTACTTC.

The sample holds many counts of this clonotype. V and J are TRBV7-2 and TRBJ2-5; D may be TRBD1 (6 bases). V shed 7 bases and J shed 2 bases, with 11 bases lying between them. CDR3 length: 13 residues. The germline CDR1 and CDR2 sequences are SGHTA and FQGNSA. CDR3 nucleotide sequence: TGTGCCAGCACCCGAGGGGGACAAGAGACCCAGTACTTC. Its translation: CASTRGGQETQYF. The full variable domain, in which reference TRBV7-2 and TRBJ2-5 provide the parts outside the CDR3, is GAGVSQSPSNKVTEKGKDVELRCDPISGHTALYWYRQSLGQGLEFLIYFQGNSAPDKSGLPSDRFSAERTGGSVSTLTIQRTQQEDSAVYLCASTRGGQETQYFGPGTRLLVL.

Many counts were recorded for this clonotype. The chain couples TRBV5-1 to TRBJ2-1; no reliable D call. Germline-derived CDR1 and CDR2 are SGHRS and YFSETQ. V was trimmed by 1 base and J by 7 bases, leaving 15 bases between them. The CDR3 sequence is 15 residues long. In nucleotides, the CDR3 is TGCGCCAGCAGCTTGAGGCTAACCCCTGTTAATGAGCAGTTCTTC. This translates into CASSLRLTPVNEQFF. Supplemented by reference TRBV5-1 and TRBJ2-1, the full variable domain reads KAGVTQTPRYLIKTRGQQVTLSCSPISGHRSVSWYQQTPGQGLQFLFEYFSETQRNKGNFPGRFSGRQFSNSRSEMNVSTLELGDSALYLCASSLRLTPVNEQFFGPGTRLTVL.

In this sample, this clonotype turned up many times. The chain couples TRBV7-6 to TRBJ2-7; TRBD2 matches 7 bases. Germline V gene data show CDR1 as SGHVS and CDR2 as FNYEAQ. V dropped 5 bases and J dropped 4; count of bases not matched to a gene: 14. This CDR3 contains 16 residues. For the CDR3, the DNA is TGTGCCAGCAGCCGCGACGTAACAGCGGGAAAATACGAGCAGTACTTC. Translated: CASSRDVTAGKYEQYF.

This clonotype came up many times. The V and J genes are TRBV7-3 and TRBJ2-1; weak D call: TRBD2 (5 bases). The CDR3 has 14 amino acids. Between the trimmed V and J ends, which lost 4 bases and 1 base, there was a span of 8 bases. Germline V gene data show CDR1 as SGHTA and CDR2 as FQGTGA. The CDR3 loop is CASSSSGSYNEQFF. CDR3 nucleotide sequence: TGTGCCAGCAGCTCCAGCGGTTCCTACAATGAGCAGTTCTTC.

This clonotype occurred a few times. The V call is TRBV4-2, the J call TRBJ2-5; 7 nucleotides agree with TRBD2. Unmatched junction bases numbered 5, after V lost 1 base and J lost 3 bases. There are 15 residues in the CDR3. Germline loops: CDR1 LGHNA, CDR2 YNFKEQ. The CDR3 is CASSQGSGGKETQYF. The CDR3 DNA sequence: TGTGCCAGCAGCCAAGGGTCGGGGGGAAAAGAGACCCAGTACTTC.

This clonotype has at least ten counts. The rearrangement joins TRBV24-1 to TRBJ2-2; TRBD2 matches at 8 bases. CDR1 KGHDR and CDR2 SFDVKD come from the germline V gene. This CDR3 comprises 14 residues. V lost 5 bases, J lost 5 bases, and 3 bases stayed unmatched. This chain's CDR3 is CATSVSGSTGELFF. CDR3 in DNA: TGTGCCACCAGTGTAAGCGGGAGTACCGGGGAGCTGTTTTTT.

In this sample, this clonotype turned up a few times. The chain combines TRBV6-2 or TRBV6-3 with TRBJ2-3; unclear D gene. This CDR3 has 12 residues. Trimming pared 4 bases from V and 5 bases from J, leaving 7 bases between. Germline V gives CDR1 MNHEY, CDR2 SVGEGT. The CDR3 nucleotides are TGTGCCAGCAGTTTTGTGGGAGATACGCAGTATTTT. Translation gives CASSFVGDTQYF.

The J gene is TRBJ2-3, the V gene TRBV11-1; D possibly corresponds to TRBD2 (6 bases). V shed 0 bases and J shed 6 bases, with 16 bases lying between them. The CDR3 loop spans 16 amino acids. Germline CDR1 and CDR2: SGHAT and FQDESV (reference sequence). This chain's CDR3 is CASSLASSGWSDTQYF. As DNA, the CDR3 is TGTGCCAGCAGCTTAGCGAGTAGCGGCTGGTCCGATACGCAGTATTTT.

This chain joins TRBV5-3 and TRBJ2-1; D gene unclear. TRBV5-3 is given ORF status, its function remaining uncertain. V was cut by 8 bases and J by 7 bases, with 16 bases left in between. The length of the CDR3 is 13 residues. The CDR3 DNA sequence: TGTGCCAGTCCTTCAAAAGGACGGAATGAGCAGTTCTTC. It translates to CASPSKGRNEQFF.

This clonotype was recorded at least ten times. V and J are TRBV20-1 and TRBJ1-2; no definite D call. Germline CDR1 and CDR2: DFQATT and SNEGSKA (reference sequence). The CDR3 runs to 10 residues. Trimming left V 1 base short and J 8 bases short, with 5 bases between. The CDR3, as DNA: TGCAGTGCTAGAGGGGAAGGCTACACCTTC. Amino acids: CSARGEGYTF.

This clonotype was detected ten times or more. The rearrangement joins TRBV19 to TRBJ1-2; 7 bases map to TRBD1. Unmatched junction bases numbered 27, after V lost 11 bases and J lost 12 bases. The length of the CDR3 is 16 residues. Germline-derived CDR1 and CDR2 are LNHDA and SQIVND (reference sequence). The CDR3 loop reads CASTGTAQTVPLWDTF. The CDR3 region has the DNA TGTGCCTCCACCGGGACAGCTCAAACAGTGCCCCTATGGGACACCTTC.

The V gene is TRBV5-1, the J gene TRBJ1-1; no reliable D call. The V end lost 6 bases, the J end lost 5 bases, and 14 bases lay between the germline ends. Germline V gene data show CDR1 as SGHRS and CDR2 as YFSETQ. CDR3 length: 13 amino acids. The CDR3 sequence is CASTRDLGTEAFF. As DNA, the CDR3 is TGCGCCAGCACGCGAGATCTTGGGACTGAAGCTTTCTTT. The full variable domain, its missing parts supplied by reference TRBV5-1 and TRBJ1-1, is KAGVTQTPRYLIKTRGQQVTLSCSPISGHRSVSWYQQTPGQGLQFLFEYFSETQRNKGNFPGRFSGRQFSNSRSEMNVSTLELGDSALYLCASTRDLGTEAFFGQGTRLTVV.

This clonotype appeared many times. Germline is not matched at one junction end, which may reflect a read error. This chain links TRBV2 with TRBJ2-2, with TRBD1 matching over 8 bases. The CDR3 is 18 amino acids. The germline V gene has CDR1 SNHLY and CDR2 FYNNEI. This CDR3 is CASSELRQGSTSAGERFF. DNA of the CDR3: TGTGCCAGCAGTGAATTAAGACAGGGGAGTACATCGGCCGGGGAGCGGTTTTTT.